One TCR beta chain is described in this entry. Next came a second PCR, run for roughly 6 to 11 cycles, which used a sample-barcoded 5' primer along with a J-beta primer mix. TCRdb used MiXCR to reprocess the 5' RACE reads, holding one entry per CDR3 protein. The sample has 700,000 or so distinct CDR3 sequences, approximately 22% seen once. It was ten milliliters of peripheral blood that were drawn from each donor. The data were obtained in a study of blood T cells in healthy people across ages. The CDR3 consists of 13 residues. From germline, CDR1 is DFQATT and CDR2 SNEGSKA (reference sequence). The trim removed 5 bases at V and 3 bases at J, leaving 5 bases unmatched.

This receptor was taken from a man aged 70 or older in good health. The genes are TRBV20-1 and TRBJ2-5; TRBD1 matches at 8 bases. The specimen was blood. The CDR3 region is CSAHDRGKETQYF. CDR3 bases: TGCAGTGCTCACGACAGGGGAAAAGAGACCCAGTACTTC.